These 16 T cell receptor beta chains share one sample of origin, sequenced in a study of blood T cell repertoires in COVID-19. Profiling relied on immunoSEQ multiplex PCR, and the TCRdb table lists in-frame clones only, not all of them. The table records around 75,000 clones, less than 85% of them present only once. Material: peripheral blood. All receptors come from a woman older than 75 with active or convalescent COVID-19.

This chain uses TRBV18 with TRBJ1-1, with D tentatively TRBD1 (6 bases). Between the trimmed V and J ends, which lost 3 bases and 6 bases, there was a span of 17 bases. The germline V gene has CDR1 KGHSH and CDR2 LQKENI. This CDR3 contains 15 residues. The CDR3 nucleotides are TGTGCCAGCTCACCTTCTCAACGACAGGACCCTGAAGCTTTCTTT. Its protein product is CASSPSQRQDPEAFF. Looking up the rest from reference TRBV18 and TRBJ1-1 gives the full variable domain: NAGVMQNPRHLVRRRGQEARLRCSPMKGHSHVYWYRQLPEEGLKFMVYLQKENIIDESGMPKERFSAEFPKEGPSILRIQQVVRGDSAAYFCASSPSQRQDPEAFFGQGTRLTVV.

The gene calls are TRBV7-8 and TRBJ2-3; TRBD1 aligns across 7 bases. J lost 3 bases, V lost 1 base, and 13 bases had no gene match. Looked up from germline, CDR1 is SGHVS and CDR2 is FQNEAQ. This CDR3 is built from 18 residues. CDR3 sequence: CASSLVWDRNLLTDTQYF. The CDR3 DNA reads TGTGCCAGCAGCTTAGTCTGGGACAGAAACCTTTTAACAGATACGCAGTATTTT. Combining the CDR3 with reference TRBV7-8 and TRBJ2-3 gives the whole variable domain GAGVSQSPRYKVAKRGQDVALRCDPISGHVSLFWYQQALGQGPEFLTYFQNEAQLDKSGLPSDRFFAERPEGSVSTLKIQRTQQEDSAVYLCASSLVWDRNLLTDTQYFGPGTRLTVL.

The rearrangement links TRBV24-1 to TRBJ2-1, with TRBD2 identical over 10 bases. The CDR3 is 18 amino acids. CDR1 and CDR2 (germline): KGHDR, SFDVKD. V shed 3 bases, J shed 0 bases, and the junction held 7 bases outside the gene matches. In nucleotides, the CDR3 is TGTGCCACCAGTGATAACGGACTAGCGGCAAGCTCCTACAATGAGCAGTTCTTC. Translation: CATSDNGLAASSYNEQFF.

This clone has a handful of counts. J is TRBJ2-3 and V is TRBV10-3; possibly TRBD1 for D (5 bases). V dropped 7 bases and J dropped 2 bases, with 10 bases sitting between them. Germline CDR1 reads ENHRY; CDR2 reads SYGVKD. This CDR3 has 13 amino acids. CDR3 DNA: TGTGCCATCAACCCAGGGAACACAGATACGCAGTATTTT. This encodes CAINPGNTDTQYF.

The chain couples TRBV21-1 to TRBJ2-1; the table assigns TRBD2, which was not confirmed against the DNA. TRBV21-1 is a recognized pseudogene. CDR3 length equals 19 residues. The CDR3 loop reads CASNQLAGGPSVSYNEQFF. DNA for the CDR3: TGTGCCAGCAACCAACTAGCGGGAGGCCCCTCAGTCTCCTACAATGAGCAGTTCTTC.

This chain uses TRBV6-5 with TRBJ2-1; tentatively, D is TRBD2 (5 bases). Per the germline V gene, CDR1 is MNHEY and CDR2 is SVGAGI. The CDR3 runs 16 residues. Trimming took 3 bases from V and 2 from J, leaving 14 bases between them. Here the CDR3 DNA reads TGTGCCAGCAGTTATCTAACTAGAGCGGCCTACAATGAGCAGTTCTTC. Its protein is CASSYLTRAAYNEQFF.

In its sample, this clone was seen a few times. The chain combines TRBV7-2 with TRBJ1-1; TRBD1 aligns across 9 bases. CDR1 and CDR2 (germline): SGHTA, FQGNSA. This CDR3 comprises 16 residues. Unmatched junction bases numbered 9, after V lost 5 bases and J lost 2 bases. In DNA form, the CDR3 reads TGTGCCAGCAGCCCCAGCCGGGACAGGGTAAACACTGAAGCTTTCTTT. Its translation is CASSPSRDRVNTEAFF.

The chain carries TRBV2 and TRBJ2-1; 7 nucleotides align to TRBD1. The trim removed 6 bases at V and 4 bases at J, leaving 3 bases unmatched. Looked up from germline, CDR1 is SNHLY and CDR2 is FYNNEI. There are 13 residues in the CDR3. CDR3 amino acids: CASSGDRYNEQFF. The DNA of the CDR3 is TGTGCCAGCAGCGGGGACAGATACAATGAGCAGTTCTTC. Full variable domain (rest looked up from reference TRBV2 and TRBJ2-1): EPEVTQTPSHQVTQMGQEVILRCVPISNHLYFYWYRQILGQKVEFLVSFYNNEISEKSEIFDDQFSVERPDGSNFTLKIRSTKLEDSAMYFCASSGDRYNEQFFGPGTRLTVL.

The chain links TRBV6-5 to TRBJ1-2; a weak D match, TRBD1 (5 bases). CDR1 and CDR2 (germline): MNHEY, SVGAGI. V lost 6 bases, J lost 0 bases, and 8 bases lay in between. This CDR3 region has 13 residues. The DNA of the CDR3 is TGTGCCAGCAGCCGGACACCTAACTATGGCTACACCTTC. Translation: CASSRTPNYGYTF.

This chain connects TRBV5-6 to TRBJ2-5; no firm D call. Germline CDR1 reads SGHDT; CDR2 reads YYEEEE. This CDR3 comprises 14 residues. Trimming stripped 0 bases from V and 4 bases from J, with 10 bases between. The CDR3, as DNA: TGTGCCAGCAGCTTGGTAGCATTGCGAGAGACCCAGTACTTC. As protein: CASSLVALRETQYF.

The chain joins TRBV18 to TRBJ2-1; weak D call: TRBD1 (5 bases). Deletions cut 2 bases from V and 4 bases from J, with 12 bases between. Germline V lookup: CDR1 KGHSH, CDR2 LQKENI. The CDR3 spans 15 residues. CDR3 in DNA: TGTGCCAGCTCACCAGGGGCAGAACCTTACAATGAGCAGTTCTTC. Its protein is CASSPGAEPYNEQFF.

CDR3 bases: TGTGCCAGCAGCTTAGGGCTAGCGAATTCCTACGAGCAGTACTTC. Translated, it gives CASSLGLANSYEQYF. The chain links TRBV7-3 to TRBJ2-7; TRBD2 is a possible D gene (6 bases). The V end lost 2 bases, the J end lost 1 base, and 12 bases lay between the germline ends. This CDR3 spans 15 amino acids. CDR1 is SGHTA and CDR2 is FQGTGA in the germline V gene.

The V call is TRBV6-5, the J call TRBJ1-4; D is uncertain. The germline CDR1 and CDR2 sequences are MNHEY and SVGAGI. The V and J ends lost 5 bases and 0 bases respectively, with 10 bases between them. This CDR3 region has 15 residues. The CDR3: CASSQYSTTNEKLFF. The DNA of the CDR3 is TGTGCCAGCAGTCAATACAGCACAACTAATGAAAAACTGTTTTTT.

The V and J genes are TRBV6-2 or TRBV6-3 and TRBJ2-1; 7 bases match TRBD2. V dropped 2 bases and J dropped 0; count of bases not matched to a gene: 7. Germline V gives CDR1 MNHEY, CDR2 SVGEGT. The CDR3 is 17 residues long. In DNA form, the CDR3 reads TGTGCCAGCAGTTACCCACACCTAGCGGTCTCCTACAATGAGCAGTTCTTC. Translating gives CASSYPHLAVSYNEQFF.

This clone was recorded only once. The chain has TRBV28 and TRBJ2-7; a possible D gene is TRBD1 (5 bases). The CDR3 loop spans 14 amino acids. V gave up 5 bases and J gave up 4 bases, with 15 bases separating them. Germline CDR1 is MDHEN and CDR2 is SYDVKM. This CDR3 reads CASSPRTGPYEQYF. DNA of the CDR3: TGTGCCAGCAGTCCTCGAACAGGACCTTACGAGCAGTACTTC.

The chain employs TRBV4-2 and TRBJ1-1, with TRBD1 matching over 7 bases. CDR3 length: 13 residues. V was pared by 3 bases and J by 11 bases, with 9 bases of the junction left unmatched. CDR1 is LGHNA and CDR2 is YNFKEQ in the germline V gene. CDR3 protein: CASSQRDRVGAFF. The CDR3, as DNA: TGTGCCAGCAGCCAGAGAGACAGGGTGGGGGCTTTCTTT.